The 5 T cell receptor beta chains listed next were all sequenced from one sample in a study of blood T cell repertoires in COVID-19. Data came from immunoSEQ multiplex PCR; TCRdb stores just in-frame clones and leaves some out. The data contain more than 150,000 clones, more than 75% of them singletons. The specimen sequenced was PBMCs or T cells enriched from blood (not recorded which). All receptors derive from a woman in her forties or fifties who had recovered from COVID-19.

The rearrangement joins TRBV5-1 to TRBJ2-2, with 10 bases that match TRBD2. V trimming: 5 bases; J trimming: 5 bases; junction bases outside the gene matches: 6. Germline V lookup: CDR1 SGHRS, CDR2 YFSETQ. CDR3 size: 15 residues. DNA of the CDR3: TGCGCCAGCAGTTACCTAGCGGGAGCTACCGGGGAGCTGTTTTTT. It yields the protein CASSYLAGATGELFF.

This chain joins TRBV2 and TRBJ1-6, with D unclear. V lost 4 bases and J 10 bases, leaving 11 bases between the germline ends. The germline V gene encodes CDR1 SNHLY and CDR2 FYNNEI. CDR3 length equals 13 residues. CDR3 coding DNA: TGTGCCAGCAGTGGAGGCAGAAGCTCACCCCTCCACTTT. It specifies CASSGGRSSPLHF.

The CDR3 coding sequence is TGTGCCAGCAGCTATACGACCTATAGAGACAGGAACACTGAAGCTTTCTTT. Protein: CASSYTTYRDRNTEAFF. The chain is built from TRBV7-2 and TRBJ1-1; TRBD1 might be the D (5 bases). Trimming removed 4 bases from V and 1 base from J, with 19 bases in between. The CDR3 loop spans 17 amino acids. Per the germline V gene, CDR1 is SGHTA and CDR2 is FQGNSA.

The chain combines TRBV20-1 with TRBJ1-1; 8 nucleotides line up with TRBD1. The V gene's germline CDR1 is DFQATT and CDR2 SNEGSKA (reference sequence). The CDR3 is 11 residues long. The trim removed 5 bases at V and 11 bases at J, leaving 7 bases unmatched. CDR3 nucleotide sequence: TGCAGTGCTCGACTGGACAGGGCCGCTTTCTTT. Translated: CSARLDRAAFF.

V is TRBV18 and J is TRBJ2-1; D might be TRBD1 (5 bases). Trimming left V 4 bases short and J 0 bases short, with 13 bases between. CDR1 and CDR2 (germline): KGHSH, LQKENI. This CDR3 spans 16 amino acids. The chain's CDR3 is CASSQSGQASYNEQFF. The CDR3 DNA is TGTGCCAGCTCACAATCCGGACAAGCCTCCTACAATGAGCAGTTCTTC.